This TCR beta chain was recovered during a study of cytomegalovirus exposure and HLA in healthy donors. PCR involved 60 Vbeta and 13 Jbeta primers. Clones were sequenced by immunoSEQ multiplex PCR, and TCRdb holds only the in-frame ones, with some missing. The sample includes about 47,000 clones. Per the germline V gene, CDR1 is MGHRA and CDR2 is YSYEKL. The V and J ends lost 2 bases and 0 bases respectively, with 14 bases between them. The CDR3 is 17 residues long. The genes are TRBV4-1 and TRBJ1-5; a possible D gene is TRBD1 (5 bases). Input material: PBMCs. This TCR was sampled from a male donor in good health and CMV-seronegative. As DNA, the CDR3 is TGCGCCAGCAGCCAAATGCGGGGGGGTATTAGCAATCAGCCCCAGCATTTT. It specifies CASSQMRGGISNQPQHF.